The 30 T cell receptor beta chains listed next were all sequenced from one sample in a study of cytotoxic CD8 clonotypes in ibrutinib-treated CLL. Libraries were prepared by immunoSEQ multiplex PCR; TCRdb keeps only in-frame clonotypes and omits some of them. Of roughly 330,000 clones in the sample, 67% were seen once. Sequenced material: PBMCs, taken after 36 months of ibrutinib treatment. These receptors all come from a human donor with chronic lymphocytic leukemia.

The J gene is TRBJ1-5, the V gene TRBV29-1; TRBD1 might be the D (5 bases). Trimming cost V 3 bases and J 4 bases, with 10 bases left between them. Germline-derived CDR1 and CDR2 are SQVTM and ANQGSEA. This CDR3 has 13 residues. CDR3 nucleotide sequence: TGCAGCGTTGAGGGGGAGGGAAATCAGCCCCAGCATTTT. Protein sequence: CSVEGEGNQPQHF.

This sequence joins TRBV29-1 and TRBJ2-1; D might be TRBD2 (5 bases). V was pared by 3 bases and J by 0 bases, with 12 bases between. This CDR3 comprises 15 residues. Germline CDR1 is SQVTM and CDR2 is ANQGSEA. CDR3: CSVEGSASSYNEQFF. As DNA, the CDR3 is TGCAGCGTTGAGGGTAGCGCTAGCTCCTACAATGAGCAGTTCTTC.

J is TRBJ2-1 and V is TRBV7-2; D is possibly TRBD2 (5 bases). The CDR3 sequence is 14 residues long. Germline V gene data show CDR1 as SGHTA and CDR2 as FQGNSA. Trimming removed 3 bases at V and 7 bases at J, with 13 bases between. In DNA form, the CDR3 reads TGTGCCAGCAGCTTTCGGGCTAGCAAGAATGAGCAGTTCTTC. This translates into CASSFRASKNEQFF.

The chain couples TRBV4-3 to TRBJ2-7; 11 nucleotides line up with TRBD2. CDR1 and CDR2 from the germline V gene are LGHNA and YSLEER. V shed 4 bases, J shed 0 bases, and the junction held 2 bases outside the gene matches. This CDR3 has 15 amino acids. The CDR3 bases are TGCGCCAGCAGCCTAGCGGGAGGGCCCTCCTACGAGCAGTACTTC. The encoded protein is CASSLAGGPSYEQYF.

The rearrangement uses TRBV19 and TRBJ2-1; D possibly corresponds to TRBD2 (7 bases). Germline CDR1 LNHDA, CDR2 SQIVND (reference sequence). The CDR3 sequence is 12 residues long. Trimming removed 8 bases at V and 8 bases at J, with 13 bases between. The CDR3 is CASGRGSDEQFF. CDR3 in DNA: TGTGCCAGTGGGAGGGGGTCTGATGAGCAGTTCTTC. Combining the CDR3 with reference TRBV19 and TRBJ2-1 gives the whole variable domain DGGITQSPKYLFRKEGQNVTLSCEQNLNHDAMYWYRQDPGQGLRLIYYSQIVNDFQKGDIAEGYSVSREKKESFPLTVTSAQKNPTAFYLCASGRGSDEQFFGPGTRLTVL.

This clone was observed once. V and J are TRBV5-1 and TRBJ2-5; D call uncertain. The V gene's germline CDR1 is SGHRS and CDR2 YFSETQ. V lost 5 bases and J lost 4, with 12 bases in between. The CDR3 runs 13 residues. CDR3: CASSPGPRETQYF. CDR3 sequence (DNA): TGCGCCAGCAGTCCCGGACCGAGAGAGACCCAGTACTTC.

The chain links TRBV5-4 to TRBJ1-1, with 7 bases aligning to TRBD1. The CDR3 extends over 14 amino acids. From germline, CDR1 is SGHNT and CDR2 YYREEE (reference sequence). The V segment lost 3 bases and the J segment 1 base; nucleotides outside the gene matches: 3. Written as DNA, the CDR3 is TGTGCCAGCAGCTGGGACAGAAAGAACACTGAAGCTTTCTTT. It specifies CASSWDRKNTEAFF.

This clone was observed a few times. The chain is built from TRBV28 and TRBJ2-7, with D uncertain. Trimming left V 5 bases short and J 2 bases short, with 10 bases between. CDR3 size: 13 residues. Germline lookup yields CDR1 MDHEN and CDR2 SYDVKM. CDR3 nucleotides: TGTGCCAGCAGTGACGGGTCCACCTACGAGCAGTACTTC. This sequence encodes CASSDGSTYEQYF.

This chain uses TRBV7-9 with TRBJ1-1; D is uncertain. The V gene's germline CDR1 is SEHNR and CDR2 FQNEAQ (reference sequence). The CDR3 sequence is 11 residues long. The germline V and J ends were trimmed by 5 bases and 5 bases, with 6 bases remaining between them. The DNA for the CDR3 is TGTGCCAGCAGCCGTGGTACTGAAGCTTTCTTT. Protein product: CASSRGTEAFF.

The chain has TRBV6-1 and TRBJ1-6; possibly TRBD1 for D (5 bases). The V end lost 10 bases, the J end lost 3 bases, and 13 bases lay between the germline ends. The length of the CDR3 is 14 residues. Per the germline V gene, CDR1 is MNHNS and CDR2 is SASEGT. The chain's CDR3 is CATTGANYNSPLHF. The CDR3 coding sequence is TGTGCCACCACAGGCGCTAACTATAATTCACCCCTCCACTTT.

This clone was seen a few times. The chain recombines TRBV18 with TRBJ2-7, with D perhaps matching TRBD1 (6 bases). The V and J ends lost 6 bases and 3 bases respectively, with 15 bases between them. The germline V gene encodes CDR1 KGHSH and CDR2 LQKENI. The CDR3 runs to 14 residues. The CDR3 DNA is TGTGCCAGCTCGTCCTCATGGACAGACTACGAGCAGTACTTC. The encoded protein is CASSSSWTDYEQYF.

The V and J genes are TRBV7-2 and TRBJ2-5; D remains unclear. The CDR3 spans 14 residues. Per the germline V gene, CDR1 is SGHTA and CDR2 is FQGNSA. The V end was cut by 0 bases, the J end by 5 bases, with 10 bases between. The CDR3 DNA is TGTGCCAGCAGCTTAGCGCCCGGCCTGGAGACCCAGTACTTC. Protein sequence: CASSLAPGLETQYF.

This clone was picked up one time. This chain uses TRBV28 with TRBJ2-5; D is undetermined. Trimming shortened V by 2 bases and J by 4 bases, and 11 bases separated the two germline ends. The CDR3 extends over 14 amino acids. Germline V gives CDR1 MDHEN, CDR2 SYDVKM. Here the CDR3 reads CASSLTQVGETQYF. CDR3 sequence (DNA): TGTGCCAGCAGTTTAACCCAAGTCGGAGAGACCCAGTACTTC.

The chain links TRBV5-1 to TRBJ2-1, with a possible D match to TRBD2 (6 bases). The CDR3 runs to 12 residues. Germline values: CDR1 SGHRS, CDR2 YFSETQ. The V end was cut by 0 bases, the J end by 15 bases, with 13 bases between. The CDR3 is CASSLARESWFF. CDR3 DNA: TGCGCCAGCAGCTTGGCGCGGGAATCTTGGTTCTTC.

This sequence joins TRBV5-1 and TRBJ2-7, with 12 nucleotides matching TRBD2. Germline trimming cut 3 bases from V and 3 bases from J; bases unmatched to any gene: 7. Germline V CDR1 and CDR2: SGHRS, YFSETQ. The CDR3 has 16 amino acids. CDR3 nucleotide sequence: TGCGCCAGCAGCTCGGGACAGGGACTAGCGGGCTACGAGCAGTACTTC. Translated, it gives CASSSGQGLAGYEQYF.

This clone was recorded a few times. The chain combines TRBV4-3 with TRBJ2-7; D possibly uses TRBD1 or TRBD2 (5 bases each). The CDR3 is made up of 15 amino acids. Trimming cost V 0 bases and J 6 bases, with 15 bases left between them. Germline V gives CDR1 LGHNA, CDR2 YSLEER. CDR3 in DNA: TGCGCCAGCAGCCAAGATGAGGCAGGGACCGGCGAGCAGTACTTC. Encoded protein: CASSQDEAGTGEQYF.

This clone has only one observation. The junction and the germline gene differ at one end; a read error may be behind it. This chain connects TRBV4-1 to TRBJ1-2; the match to TRBD1 covers 7 bases. The CDR3 is 12 amino acids. Per germline, CDR1 MGHRA and CDR2 YSYEKL. CDR3 in DNA: TGCGCCAGCAGCCCCCAGGGGGTGCCTTCATCCTTC. It specifies CASSPQGVPSSF.

On this clone: The junction and the germline gene differ at one end; a read error may be behind it. V is TRBV7-3 and J is TRBJ2-2, with D possibly being TRBD1 (5 bases). CDR1 is SGHTA, CDR2 FQGTGA, per germline. The CDR3 loop spans 16 amino acids. The DNA of the CDR3 is TGTGCCAGCAGCATAACCTCAGGGATAGGCACCGGGGAGCTGTTTTTT. This codes for CASSITSGIGTGELFF.

This clone was seen a handful of times. The CDR3 loop is CASSLFGDTQYF. In DNA, the CDR3 is TGTGCCAGCAGCTTATTCGGTGATACGCAGTATTTT. This sequence joins TRBV7-2 and TRBJ2-3, with D unclear. The CDR3 is 12 amino acids. Trimming took off 2 bases at V and 6 bases at J, with 6 bases between the two ends. Germline values: CDR1 SGHTA, CDR2 FQGNSA.

The table lists this clone with a few counts. V gene TRBV5-1 combines with J gene TRBJ2-3; D is perhaps TRBD1 or TRBD2 (5 bases each). Germline lookup yields CDR1 SGHRS and CDR2 YFSETQ. Trimming stripped 0 bases from V and 6 bases from J, with 8 bases between. The CDR3 runs to 13 residues. The CDR3 region is CASSLGGSDTQYF. In DNA, the CDR3 is TGCGCCAGCAGCTTGGGGGGGTCTGATACGCAGTATTTT.

The J gene is TRBJ1-1, the V gene TRBV18; D is unclear. CDR1 KGHSH and CDR2 LQKENI come from the germline V gene. The V gene lost 2 bases and the J gene lost 0 bases, with 7 bases spanning the gap. The CDR3 totals 14 residues. CDR3 bases: TGTGCCAGCTCACCAGAAACAGTGAACACTGAAGCTTTCTTT. This codes for CASSPETVNTEAFF.

The chain joins TRBV6-7 to TRBJ1-1; 8 bases are a match to TRBD1. TRBV6-7 is marked as an open reading frame, function uncertain. V lost 6 bases to trimming and J lost 2 bases; unmatched junction nucleotides: 5. The CDR3 runs to 14 residues. The CDR3 DNA sequence: TGTGCCAGCAGAATGGACAGGGCCAACACTGAAGCTTTCTTT. Amino acid sequence: CASRMDRANTEAFF.

V is TRBV6-5 and J is TRBJ2-3; 10 bases are shared with TRBD1. Trimming removed 6 bases from V and 6 bases from J; junction bases left unmatched: 6. Germline V gene sequence: CDR1 MNHEY, CDR2 SVGAGI. The CDR3 sequence is 14 residues long. CDR3 sequence (DNA): TGTGCCAGCAGCCCGACAGGGGGCGGGGATACGCAGTATTTT. It yields the protein CASSPTGGGDTQYF.

This clone was picked up a small number of times. The V and J genes are TRBV29-1 and TRBJ1-2, with a weak D call TRBD1 (6 bases). V gave up 7 bases and J gave up 4 bases, with 10 bases separating them. Germline loops: CDR1 SQVTM, CDR2 ANQGSEA. The CDR3 runs 11 residues. CDR3 loop: CSGKQGYGYTF. DNA for the CDR3: TGCAGCGGTAAACAGGGCTATGGCTACACCTTC. The full variable domain, with the rest looked up from reference TRBV29-1 and TRBJ1-2, is SAVISQKPSRDICQRGTSLTIQCQVDSQVTMMFWYRQQPGQSLTLIATANQGSEATYESGFVIDKFPISRPNLTFSTLTVSNMSPEDSSIYLCSGKQGYGYTFGSGTRLTVV.

Details on this clone: This CDR3 is also generated by other DNA sequences in the sample. The chain employs TRBV20-1 and TRBJ2-3; no clear D. Germline CDR1 and CDR2: DFQATT and SNEGSKA (reference sequence). V lost 3 bases and J 6 bases, leaving 7 bases between the germline ends. The CDR3 has 11 residues. The CDR3 nucleotides read TGCAGTGCTAGGGTCTCCGATACGCAGTATTTT. This sequence encodes CSARVSDTQYF.

The V call is TRBV6-1, the J call TRBJ2-2; D not certain. CDR3 length equals 10 residues. The germline V gene has CDR1 MNHNS and CDR2 SASEGT. V lost 7 bases to trimming and J lost 6 bases, with 3 bases between them. Written as DNA, the CDR3 is TGTGCCAGCACGTCCGGGGAGCTGTTTTTT. Amino acids: CASTSGELFF.

The genes are TRBV15 and TRBJ2-5; D not resolved. Per the germline V gene, CDR1 is LNHNV and CDR2 is YYDKDF (reference sequence). There are 15 residues in the CDR3. V lost 2 bases and J lost 1, with 11 bases in between. The DNA of the CDR3 is TGTGCCACCAGCAGATTCTCGCAGTTCCAAGAGACCCAGTACTTC. Translated, it gives CATSRFSQFQETQYF. The variable domain in full, with the rest retrieved from reference TRBV15 and TRBJ2-5, is DAMVIQNPRYQVTQFGKPVTLSCSQTLNHNVMYWYQQKSSQAPKLLFHYYDKDFNNEADTPDNFQSRRPNTSFCFLDIRSPGLGDTAMYLCATSRFSQFQETQYFGPGTRLLVL.

This clone has more than one count but fewer than ten. The rearrangement uses TRBV7-6 and TRBJ2-2; weak D call: TRBD1 (6 bases). V was trimmed by 5 bases and J by 5 bases, leaving 9 bases between them. Looked up from germline, CDR1 is SGHVS and CDR2 is FNYEAQ. There are 13 residues in the CDR3. CDR3 protein: CASSHRDTGELFF. Here the CDR3 DNA reads TGTGCCAGCAGCCACAGGGATACCGGGGAGCTGTTTTTT.

This clone has only a few counts. This chain connects TRBV9 to TRBJ2-3, with 11 nucleotides matching TRBD2. The CDR3 is 17 amino acids. CDR1 is SGDLS and CDR2 is YYNGEE in the germline V gene. V shed 3 bases, J shed 4 bases, and the junction held 10 bases outside the gene matches. The CDR3 sequence is CASSGSGRADGADTQYF. The CDR3 nucleotides are TGTGCCAGCAGCGGTAGCGGGAGGGCCGATGGCGCAGATACGCAGTATTTT.

This chain connects TRBV20-1 to TRBJ2-7; D remains ambiguous. CDR1 is DFQATT, CDR2 SNEGSKA, per germline (reference sequence). There are 11 residues in the CDR3. Trimming shortened V by 1 base and J by 12 bases, and 13 bases separated the two germline ends. The CDR3 DNA follows: TGCAGTGCTAGAGTGGTAGATGGTTGGTACTTC. This sequence encodes CSARVVDGWYF.